The 23 T cell receptor beta chains listed next were all sequenced from one sample in a study of neurological immune-mediated disorders. TCRdb itself ran the 5' RACE reads through MiXCR, one entry per CDR3 protein. The data hold about 59,000 distinct CDR3 sequences, with 3.5% to 4.5% observed a single time. Sequenced input: PBMCs. The receptors were sampled from a woman aged 45 to 65 with multiple sclerosis.

The V gene is TRBV19, the J gene TRBJ1-2; 11 nucleotides align to TRBD1. Trimming at V came to 9 bases and at J to 6 bases, leaving 3 bases not matched to a gene. The germline V gene encodes CDR1 LNHDA and CDR2 SQIVND (reference sequence). CDR3 length: 12 amino acids. The CDR3 here is CASRTGGHGYTF. CDR3 coding DNA: TGTGCCAGCAGGACAGGGGGCCATGGCTACACCTTC.

This clonotype was counted a few times. This chain connects TRBV20-1 to TRBJ2-5; 7 positions match TRBD2. The germline CDR1 and CDR2 sequences are DFQATT and SNEGSKA (reference sequence). After removal of 1 base from V and 1 base from J, the junction contained 9 bases not matched to a gene. The CDR3 contains 16 residues. The CDR3 nucleotides are TGCAGTGCTAGAGGCCGAGGGGACTATCTCCAAGAGACCCAGTACTTC. The encoded protein is CSARGRGDYLQETQYF.

This clonotype showed up just a few times. DNA for the CDR3: TGCAGTGCCCTTCTGGGGGTCTCCTACGAGCAGTACTTC. Translating it yields CSALLGVSYEQYF. The chain uses TRBV20-1 and TRBJ2-7, with D perhaps TRBD1 or TRBD2 (5 bases each). The CDR3 covers 13 residues. Per germline, CDR1 DFQATT and CDR2 SNEGSKA (reference sequence). Between the trimmed V and J ends, which lost 6 bases and 0 bases, there was a span of 12 bases.

The chain couples TRBV30 to TRBJ1-3, with 7 bases aligning to TRBD1. Trimming cost V 3 bases and J 0 bases; bases outside gene matches: 5. This CDR3 is built from 15 residues. CDR1 is GTSNPN, CDR2 SVGIG, per germline (reference sequence). DNA for the CDR3: TGTGCCTGGAGGCCGGGACAGCACTCTGGAAACACCATATATTTT. This gives the protein CAWRPGQHSGNTIYF.

In this sample, this clonotype turned up many times. The gene calls are TRBV6-2 or TRBV6-3 and TRBJ2-1, with 8 bases fitting TRBD2. CDR1 MNHEY and CDR2 SVGEGT come from the germline V gene. Losses at the gene ends were 5 bases for V and 3 bases for J; bases not matched to a gene: 9. The CDR3 extends over 16 amino acids. DNA of the CDR3: TGTGCCAGCAGTCCTCAAGCGGGAGCTGTCTACAATGAGCAGTTCTTC. It specifies CASSPQAGAVYNEQFF.

This clonotype has a count of ten or more. The gene calls are TRBV4-2 and TRBJ1-2; TRBD1 matches at 10 bases. After removal of 0 bases from V and 4 bases from J, the junction contained 5 bases not matched to a gene. CDR1 and CDR2 from the germline V gene are LGHNA and YNFKEQ. CDR3 length: 16 amino acids. The CDR3 reads CASSQDVTGGSYGYTF. The CDR3 DNA follows: TGTGCCAGCAGCCAAGATGTGACAGGGGGCAGCTATGGCTACACCTTC.

This clonotype occurred many times. This sequence joins TRBV11-2 and TRBJ2-1; 7 bases match TRBD2. This CDR3 is 15 amino acids long. V lost 5 bases, J lost 4 bases, and 8 bases stayed unmatched. The germline V gene encodes CDR1 SGHAT and CDR2 FQNNGV. This CDR3 is CASSPRASGYNEQFF. CDR3 DNA: TGTGCCAGCAGCCCACGGGCTAGCGGATACAATGAGCAGTTCTTC. The variable domain in full, with the rest retrieved from reference TRBV11-2 and TRBJ2-1, is EAGVAQSPRYKIIEKRQSVAFWCNPISGHATLYWYQQILGQGPKLLIQFQNNGVVDDSQLPKDRFSAERLKGVDSTLKIQPAKLEDSAVYLCASSPRASGYNEQFFGPGTRLTVL.

This clonotype was seen many times. CDR3 sequence: CASRLLAEGTQYF. The CDR3 DNA reads as TGTGCCAGCAGGCTCCTAGCGGAGGGGACCCAGTACTTC. V is TRBV12-3 or TRBV12-4 and J is TRBJ2-5; 7 nucleotides align to TRBD2. Unmatched junction bases numbered 8, after V lost 6 bases and J lost 7 bases. This CDR3 is built from 13 residues.

This clonotype has a handful of counts. The CDR3 DNA is TGTGCCAGCAGCTTGTCACTGGGGGCAGGCTACGAGCAGTACTTC. It translates to CASSLSLGAGYEQYF. The chain links TRBV5-4 to TRBJ2-7; perhaps TRBD1 as D (6 bases). CDR1 is SGHNT and CDR2 is YYREEE in the germline V gene (reference sequence). CDR3 size: 15 residues. V lost 1 base and J 3 bases, leaving 14 bases between the germline ends. The full variable domain, in which reference TRBV5-4 and TRBJ2-7 provide the parts outside the CDR3, is ETGVTQSPTHLIKTRGQQVTLRCSSQSGHNTVSWYQQALGQGPQFIFQYYREEENGRGNFPPRFSGLQFPNYSSELNVNALELDDSALYLCASSLSLGAGYEQYFGPGTRLTVT.

Points on this clonotype: A much larger clone lies one base from this, so it may be a read error. As DNA, the CDR3 is TGCAGTGCTAGAGGTCTAGCGGGAGGCAGTTACGACAATGAGCAGTTCTTC. This codes for CSARGLAGGSYDNEQFF. This chain links TRBV20-1 with TRBJ2-1; 11 nucleotides match TRBD2. This CDR3 spans 17 amino acids. V trimming: 1 base; J trimming: 5 bases; junction bases outside the gene matches: 10. Germline V lookup: CDR1 DFQATT, CDR2 SNEGSKA (reference sequence).

V usage is TRBV6-2 or TRBV6-3 and J usage is TRBJ1-1, with a weak D call TRBD1 (6 bases). CDR1 and CDR2 from the germline V gene are MNHEY and SVGEGT. V shed 6 bases and J shed 4 bases, with 15 bases lying between them. This CDR3 spans 14 amino acids. The CDR3 region is CASSWAGVTTEAFF. The CDR3 coding sequence is TGTGCCAGCAGCTGGGCAGGGGTGACCACTGAAGCTTTCTTT.

A note on this clonotype: This may arise from a read error, as a much more abundant clone is one base away. The chain combines TRBV12-3 or TRBV12-4 with TRBJ2-3; maybe TRBD1 (5 bases). Trimming took off 7 bases at V and 6 bases at J, with 17 bases between the two ends. The CDR3 has 14 amino acids. CDR3: CASTPDMTLDTQYF. Written as DNA, the CDR3 is TGTGCCAGCACCCCGGACATGACCTTGGATACGCAGTATTTT.

At least ten counts were recorded for this clonotype. The chain joins TRBV6-2 or TRBV6-3 to TRBJ1-2, with D perhaps matching TRBD1 (5 bases). The V gene lost 5 bases and the J gene lost 5 bases, with 6 bases spanning the gap. CDR3 length: 11 residues. Germline values: CDR1 MNHEY, CDR2 SVGEGT. The CDR3: CASSRQYGYTF. CDR3 bases: TGTGCCAGCAGTCGACAGTATGGCTACACCTTC.

There are many counts of this clonotype. This rearrangement joins TRBV5-1 to TRBJ2-5; D is uncertain. CDR1 and CDR2 from the germline V gene are SGHRS and YFSETQ. The CDR3 contains 12 residues. With 2 bases removed from V and 4 bases from J, the gap between germline ends came to 6 bases. In nucleotides, the CDR3 is TGCGCCAGCAGCTTTCCGTCAGAGACCCAGTACTTC. As protein: CASSFPSETQYF. Full variable domain (rest looked up from reference TRBV5-1 and TRBJ2-5): KAGVTQTPRYLIKTRGQQVTLSCSPISGHRSVSWYQQTPGQGLQFLFEYFSETQRNKGNFPGRFSGRQFSNSRSEMNVSTLELGDSALYLCASSFPSETQYFGPGTRLLVL.

This clonotype was seen more than once but under ten times. The V and J genes are TRBV9 and TRBJ2-3; 11 bases are a match to TRBD2. This CDR3 spans 18 amino acids. V gave up 4 bases and J gave up 2 bases; unmatched junction bases: 12. Germline CDR1 and CDR2: SGDLS and YYNGEE. The CDR3 nucleotides read TGTGCCAGCAGCCCCCGATCCCTAGCGGGAGGCCACACAGATACGCAGTATTTT. It is translated as CASSPRSLAGGHTDTQYF.

This clonotype was detected ten times or more. The chain carries TRBV24-1 and TRBJ2-1; 9 bases are shared with TRBD2. CDR3 length: 13 amino acids. Germline V gene sequence: CDR1 KGHDR, CDR2 SFDVKD. J lost 14 bases, V lost 3 bases, and 7 bases had no gene match. As DNA, the CDR3 is TGTGCCACCAGTGATCCGGGACTAGCAGTAAAGTTCTTC. Residues: CATSDPGLAVKFF.

In this sample, this clonotype turned up a few times. CDR3 sequence (DNA): TGCGCCAGCAGCTTGGGGGTCGACACAGATACGCAGTATTTT. It codes for CASSLGVDTDTQYF. V gene TRBV5-1 combines with J gene TRBJ2-3, with unresolved D. This CDR3 has 14 amino acids. Germline V CDR1 and CDR2: SGHRS, YFSETQ. V was pared by 0 bases and J by 2 bases, with 7 bases between.

This clonotype was observed at least ten times. The J gene is TRBJ2-1, the V gene TRBV24-1, with no clear D. The ends were cut back, 2 bases at V and 6 bases at J, with 10 bases in the middle. Germline V gene data show CDR1 as KGHDR and CDR2 as SFDVKD. The CDR3 sequence is 14 residues long. CDR3 sequence (DNA): TGTGCCACCAGTGATTCTCGGCAGATCAATGAGCAGTTCTTC. Protein product: CATSDSRQINEQFF.

This clonotype was observed a handful of times. The V and J genes are TRBV7-9 and TRBJ2-1, with a weak D call TRBD2 (6 bases). The CDR3 is 16 residues long. The germline V and J ends were trimmed by 2 bases and 3 bases, with 14 bases remaining between them. In germline, CDR1 is SEHNR, CDR2 FQNEAQ (reference sequence). CDR3 bases: TGTGCCAGCAGCTTATTGGGAGGCCGGAGCTACAATGAGCAGTTCTTC. Translation: CASSLLGGRSYNEQFF.

This clonotype was counted at least ten times. The J gene is TRBJ2-1, the V gene TRBV5-1; D not certain. The CDR3 runs to 15 residues. Trimming took 0 bases from V and 8 from J, leaving 15 bases between them. Germline CDR1 SGHRS, CDR2 YFSETQ. This CDR3 is CASSLGISGLDEQFF. In nucleotides, the CDR3 is TGCGCCAGCAGCTTGGGAATCTCCGGGTTGGATGAGCAGTTCTTC.

This clonotype was picked up many times. The chain joins TRBV20-1 to TRBJ2-3; tentatively, D is TRBD2 (5 bases). V gave up 2 bases and J gave up 2 bases, with 14 bases separating them. Per germline, CDR1 DFQATT and CDR2 SNEGSKA (reference sequence). The CDR3 has 15 amino acids. The CDR3: CSARRGANPTDTQYF. CDR3 nucleotides: TGCAGTGCTAGACGGGGTGCCAACCCCACAGATACGCAGTATTTT.

Comments on this clonotype: The junction does not match germline at one end; this may be a read error. The chain couples TRBV2 to TRBJ1-5; D uncertain. CDR1 and CDR2 from the germline V gene are SNHLY and FYNNEI. The CDR3 runs to 13 residues. The DNA for the CDR3 is TGTGCCAGCAGTGCTGAGGGCAATCAGCCCCAGAATTTT. Translation gives CASSAEGNQPQNF.

This clonotype was detected many times. The chain couples TRBV20-1 to TRBJ2-7, with 7 bases aligning to TRBD2. CDR1 is DFQATT, CDR2 SNEGSKA, per germline (reference sequence). Trimming at V came to 3 bases and at J to 1 base, leaving 6 bases not matched to a gene. The CDR3 is 14 residues long. The CDR3 sequence is CSARGGPLSYEQYF. The CDR3 DNA is TGCAGTGCTAGGGGAGGGCCTCTATCCTACGAGCAGTACTTC.